The 25 T cell receptor beta chains reported below all come from one sample, sequenced in a study of T cell clonality in common variable immunodeficiency. Some clones are missing from TCRdb's copy, which holds only in-frame ones; the method was immunoSEQ multiplex PCR. The data show tens of thousands of clones, with none appearing a single time. The sample consisted of peripheral blood mononuclear cells. These receptor sequences come from a person aged 18 to 70 in good health.

This clone was seen ten or more times. With the read ending 3 residues before the CDR3 end, the germline J gene is used to fill in that end. The V and J genes are TRBV30 and TRBJ1-5; D unresolved. Trimming removed 0 bases from V and 0 bases from J, with 12 bases in between. This CDR3 region has 16 residues. Germline CDR1 GTSNPN, CDR2 SVGIG (reference sequence). The DNA read from the CDR3 is TGTGCCTGGAGTGTGAAGGTACCCTTTAGCAATCAGCCC. It codes for CAWSVKVPFSNQP. The CDR3, in full, reads CAWSVKVPFSNQPQHF. Full variable domain (remainder filled in from reference TRBV30 and TRBJ1-5): SQTIHQWPATLVQPVGSPLSLECTVEGTSNPNLYWYRQAAGRGLQLLFYSVGIGQISSEVPQNLSASRPQDRQFILSSKKLLLSDSGFYLCAWSVKVPFSNQPQHFGDGTRLSIL.

There are many counts of this clone. The missing CDR3 end, 3 residues past where the read stops, is filled in from the germline J gene. The rearrangement uses TRBV6-2 or TRBV6-3 and TRBJ1-4; TRBD1 agrees at 9 bases. The CDR3 has 14 residues. J gave up 8 bases and V 5 bases, and 6 bases lay outside the gene matches. CDR1 and CDR2 from the germline V gene are MNHEY and SVGEGT. Partial CDR3 DNA: TGTGCCAGCAGTCCACAGGGGGCTACGGAAAAA. Translated, it gives CASSPQGATEK. In full, the CDR3 is CASSPQGATEKLFF.

The sample holds many counts of this clone. The read finishes 3 residues shy of the CDR3 end, and the germline J gene is used to complete it. The chain joins TRBV19 to TRBJ2-3, with TRBD2 as a possible D gene (7 bases). The CDR3 runs 14 residues. The V end was cut by 8 bases, the J end by 2 bases, with 14 bases between. Germline assignment: CDR1 LNHDA and CDR2 SQIVND (reference sequence). CDR3 bases read: TGTGCCAGTGGAGTGGGGGGGCCCACAGATACG. The encoded protein is CASGVGGPTDT. The whole CDR3 protein is CASGVGGPTDTQYF. The whole variable domain, filled in from reference TRBV19 and TRBJ2-3, reads DGGITQSPKYLFRKEGQNVTLSCEQNLNHDAMYWYRQDPGQGLRLIYYSQIVNDFQKGDIAEGYSVSREKKESFPLTVTSAQKNPTAFYLCASGVGGPTDTQYFGPGTRLTVL.

The sample holds many counts of this clone. The CDR3 end falls 3 residues outside the read, so it is completed with the germline J gene. The chain carries TRBV20-1 and TRBJ2-3, with D uncertain. Germline CDR1 reads DFQATT; CDR2 reads SNEGSKA (reference sequence). V was trimmed by 0 bases and J by 1 base, leaving 8 bases between them. The CDR3 covers 14 residues. The chain's CDR3 is CSARDPYGTDTQYF. Partial CDR3 DNA: TGCAGTGCTAGAGACCCCTACGGCACAGATACG.

This clone was picked up many times. The read terminates 3 residues ahead of where the CDR3 ends, so the germline J gene completes it. The chain employs TRBV5-1 and TRBJ2-7; 7 bases are a match to TRBD2. This CDR3 is 15 amino acids long. Trimming cost V 0 bases and J 4 bases; bases outside gene matches: 7. Germline assignment: CDR1 SGHRS and CDR2 YFSETQ. The CDR3 loop is CASSLARGTNYEQYF. The DNA read from the CDR3 is TGCGCCAGCAGCTTGGCCCGTGGGACTAATTACGAG. The complete variable domain, with remaining parts taken from reference TRBV5-1 and TRBJ2-7, reads KAGVTQTPRYLIKTRGQQVTLSCSPISGHRSVSWYQQTPGQGLQFLFEYFSETQRNKGNFPGRFSGRQFSNSRSEMNVSTLELGDSALYLCASSLARGTNYEQYFGPGTRLTVT.

This clone has at least ten counts. The CDR3 here is CASSESIRRNEQYF. The sequenced CDR3 bases are TGTGCCAGCAGTGAATCAATTCGGCGGAACGAG. The chain employs TRBV6-1 and TRBJ2-7, with no clear D. The sequenced fragment ends 3 residues before the CDR3 boundary, so the rest is inferred from the germline J gene. The CDR3 has 14 residues. The ends were cut back, 2 bases at V and 5 bases at J, with 13 bases in the middle. CDR1 MNHNS and CDR2 SASEGT come from the germline V gene.

Many counts were recorded for this clone. The CDR3 goes on 3 residues after the read ends, and that part is filled in from the germline J gene. This chain uses TRBV20-1 with TRBJ2-4; 9 nucleotides match TRBD1. CDR1 and CDR2 (germline): DFQATT, SNEGSKA (reference sequence). The CDR3 is 13 residues long. CDR3 sequence: CSAPGQGLKGQYF. The CDR3 DNA, read in part, is TGCAGTGCCCCGGGACAGGGTTTGAAGGGT.

Many counts were recorded for this clone. The sequence runs out 3 residues before the end of the CDR3; the remainder is reconstructed from the germline J gene. The chain uses TRBV30 and TRBJ2-7, with a tentative D call TRBD1 (5 bases). Trimming left V 3 bases short and J 2 bases short, with 11 bases between. The CDR3 runs to 13 residues. From germline, CDR1 is GTSNPN and CDR2 SVGIG (reference sequence). CDR3 bases read: TGTGCCTGGAGCCTCGACAGTACCTACGAG. Translated: CAWSLDSTYE. In full, the CDR3 is CAWSLDSTYEQYF.

This clone was seen ten or more times. A read error may explain this, as a much larger clone is one base away. The read ends 3 residues early relative to the CDR3; the germline J gene fills the gap. This chain joins TRBV20-1 and TRBJ2-2, with D maybe TRBD2 (6 bases). The germline V gene encodes CDR1 DFQATT and CDR2 SNEGSKA (reference sequence). This CDR3 is 15 amino acids long. The DNA read from the CDR3 is TGCAGTGCTAGCGCCGGGAGCGGGCTTCAAGGCGTG. Translated: CSASAGSGLQGV. The full CDR3 sequence reads CSASAGSGLQGVLFF.

This clone showed up many times. This chain's CDR3 is CASSTAGLATDTQYF. The DNA read from the CDR3 is TGTGCCAGCAGCACGGCGGGACTAGCGACAGATACG. The rearrangement joins TRBV7-2 to TRBJ2-3; 10 nucleotides match TRBD2. The DNA ends 3 residues before the CDR3 does, and the rest of the CDR3 is filled in from the germline J gene. Trimming took 5 bases from V and 3 from J; bases not matched to a gene: 5. Germline V lookup: CDR1 SGHTA, CDR2 FQGNSA. The CDR3 is 15 amino acids.

This clone occurred many times. The CDR3: CATGDRRSYEQYF. CDR3 DNA (partial): TGTGCCACAGGGGACAGGCGATCCTACGAG. The chain couples TRBV24-1 to TRBJ2-7; 8 bases are shared with TRBD1. The sequenced fragment ends 3 residues before the CDR3 boundary, so the rest is inferred from the germline J gene. Germline-derived CDR1 and CDR2 are KGHDR and SFDVKD. This CDR3 spans 13 amino acids. With V trimmed by 10 bases and J by 1 base, 5 bases remained unmatched.

This clone was recorded at least ten times. Coverage ceases 3 residues before the CDR3 finishes, and the germline J gene fills in the end. The gene calls are TRBV3-1 (or the pseudogene TRBV3-2) and TRBJ2-6, with D perhaps matching TRBD2 (5 bases). The V gene lost 4 bases and the J gene lost 0 bases, with 7 bases spanning the gap. In germline, CDR1 is LGHDT, CDR2 YNNKEL (reference sequence). This CDR3 is 15 amino acids long. The covered CDR3 bases are TGTGCCAGCAGCCCGGGGAGCTCTGGGGCCAACGTC. Translated: CASSPGSSGANV. The whole CDR3 is CASSPGSSGANVLTF.

A note on this clone: The CDR3 end is not reached by the read, which stops 3 residues before it; the germline J gene fills it in. The chain uses TRBV30 and TRBJ2-4; a weak D match, TRBD2 (6 bases). The CDR3 runs 15 residues. Germline CDR1 reads GTSNPN; CDR2 reads SVGIG (reference sequence). Trimming took off 3 bases at V and 3 bases at J, with 15 bases between the two ends. Here the CDR3 reads CAWRPLGEDKNIQYF. The covered CDR3 bases are TGTGCCTGGAGGCCCCTCGGGGAGGACAAAAACATT.

This clone appeared many times. The DNA read from the CDR3 is TGCGCCAGCAGCCCGGGACAGGCGACTGAG. Amino acids: CASSPGQATE. The complete CDR3 sequence is CASSPGQATEQFF. V and J are TRBV5-1 and TRBJ2-1, with 8 positions matching TRBD1. The read ends 3 residues before the CDR3 terminus; that terminus is restored from the germline J gene. The V gene's germline CDR1 is SGHRS and CDR2 YFSETQ. The CDR3 consists of 13 residues. V shed 4 bases, J shed 9 bases, and the junction held 6 bases outside the gene matches.

This clone was detected ten times or more. Read coverage stops 3 residues before the CDR3 terminus; the germline J gene supplies the remainder. The chain has TRBV20-1 and TRBJ1-1; D is ambiguous. Germline V gene sequence: CDR1 DFQATT, CDR2 SNEGSKA (reference sequence). This CDR3 region has 14 residues. The CDR3 protein is CSAKSHWAGSQAFF. The CDR3 DNA, read in part, is TGCAGTGCAAAATCCCACTGGGCAGGTTCTCAA.

This clone was recorded many times. Read coverage stops 3 residues before the CDR3 terminus; the germline J gene supplies the remainder. This chain joins TRBV12-3 or TRBV12-4 and TRBJ2-7, with D maybe TRBD1 (6 bases). This CDR3 has 13 amino acids. Deletions cut 5 bases from V and 3 bases from J, with 11 bases between. The CDR3 here is CASSPGQHYEQYF. Incomplete CDR3 DNA: TGTGCCAGCAGTCCTGGACAGCACTACGAG.

In its sample, this clone was seen a few times. CDR3 bases read: TGCAGTGCTAGAGATTGGAGGAGCGGGAGGGCCGACGAG. Its translation: CSARDWRSGRADE. In full, the CDR3 reads CSARDWRSGRADEQYF. This sequence joins TRBV20-1 and TRBJ2-7; TRBD2 matches 10 bases. The read terminates 3 residues ahead of where the CDR3 ends, so the germline J gene completes it. The germline CDR1 and CDR2 sequences are DFQATT and SNEGSKA (reference sequence). With V trimmed by 0 bases and J by 5 bases, 10 bases remained unmatched. The CDR3 totals 16 residues.

This clone was seen many times. The read is 3 residues too short to cover the CDR3 end, so that end is filled in from the germline J gene. This sequence joins TRBV4-1 and TRBJ2-7, with 12 bases that match TRBD2. The CDR3 length is 17 residues. The V segment lost 3 bases and the J segment 6 bases; nucleotides outside the gene matches: 12. Germline V lookup: CDR1 MGHRA, CDR2 YSYEKL. The part of the CDR3 DNA that was read is TGCGCCAGCAGCCAGGGATTCTTCGGGACTAGCGGGTCCGAG. Its protein product is CASSQGFFGTSGSE. The whole CDR3 reads CASSQGFFGTSGSEQYF.

This clone was recorded many times. The junction shows a germline mismatch at one end, possibly a read error. The read comes to an end 3 residues before the CDR3 does, leaving the germline J gene to fill in the end. The rearrangement uses TRBV4-2 and TRBJ1-2; D might be TRBD1 (5 bases). Germline CDR1 and CDR2: LGHNA and YNFKEQ. The CDR3 runs to 15 residues. The CDR3 loop reads CASSQGLGRVTGYTF. The covered CDR3 bases are TGCGCCAGCAGCCAGGGACTTGGCAGGGTGACGGGC.

This clone was recorded many times. Read sequence stops 3 residues before the CDR3 end, and the germline J gene provides the missing end. The rearrangement uses TRBV27 and TRBJ1-6, with 7 bases lining up with TRBD1. V shed 8 bases and J 10 bases; nucleotides not matched to a gene: 8. The CDR3 totals 13 residues. Germline CDR1 MNHEY, CDR2 SMNVEV (reference sequence). The CDR3 sequence is CASGLGGGSPLHF. The covered CDR3 bases are TGTGCCAGCGGATTAGGGGGCGGCTCACCC.

This clone was picked up many times. The read halts 3 residues ahead of the CDR3 end, with the missing end drawn from the germline J gene. The rearrangement uses TRBV5-1 and TRBJ1-4; D gene ambiguous. The ends were cut back, 1 base at V and 0 bases at J, with 7 bases in the middle. CDR3 length: 15 amino acids. The germline CDR1 and CDR2 sequences are SGHRS and YFSETQ. The covered CDR3 bases are TGCGCCAGCAGCTTGAATCCAGCAACTAATGAAAAA. Translating gives CASSLNPATNEK. The complete CDR3 reads CASSLNPATNEKLFF. Drawing the rest from reference TRBV5-1 and TRBJ1-4, the complete variable domain is KAGVTQTPRYLIKTRGQQVTLSCSPISGHRSVSWYQQTPGQGLQFLFEYFSETQRNKGNFPGRFSGRQFSNSRSEMNVSTLELGDSALYLCASSLNPATNEKLFFGSGTQLSVL.

This clone was seen repeatedly, ten times or more. Coverage ceases 3 residues before the CDR3 finishes, and the germline J gene fills in the end. The V call is TRBV5-4, the J call TRBJ1-3, with D maybe TRBD1 (6 bases). The CDR3 has 16 residues. Trimming shortened V by 1 base and J by 0 bases, and 11 bases separated the two germline ends. CDR1 and CDR2 from the germline V gene are SGHNT and YYREEE (reference sequence). CDR3 sequence reads: CASSLRQDHSGNTIYF. The DNA read from the CDR3 is TGTGCCAGCAGCTTGCGACAGGATCACTCTGGAAACACC.

This clone came up a few times. The CDR3 goes on 3 residues after the read ends, and that part is filled in from the germline J gene. This chain links TRBV2 with TRBJ1-2; D perhaps matches TRBD1 (5 bases). Looked up from germline, CDR1 is SNHLY and CDR2 is FYNNEI. The length of the CDR3 is 14 residues. The CDR3 bases that were read are TGTGCCAGCACCCAGCGGGAGGACACAGATACC. Translation gives CASTQREDTDT. The entire CDR3 is CASTQREDTDTYTF.

This clone was seen many times. The read terminates 3 residues ahead of where the CDR3 ends, so the germline J gene completes it. This chain links TRBV7-2 with TRBJ1-2; 8 bases agree with TRBD1. Per germline, CDR1 SGHTA and CDR2 FQGNSA. The CDR3 runs 15 residues. Losses at the gene ends were 5 bases for V and 0 bases for J; bases not matched to a gene: 5. The sequenced CDR3 bases are TGTGCCAGCAGCCCAACAGGGGGGGCTAACTATGGC. Translation: CASSPTGGANYG. The entire CDR3 sequence reads CASSPTGGANYGYTF.

In this sample, this clone turned up many times. With the read ending 3 residues before the CDR3 end, the germline J gene is used to fill in that end. The chain uses TRBV2 and TRBJ1-1; 7 nucleotides agree with TRBD1. The CDR3 consists of 15 residues. Looked up from germline, CDR1 is SNHLY and CDR2 is FYNNEI. The V segment lost 5 bases and the J segment 5 bases; nucleotides outside the gene matches: 11. CDR3 bases read: TGTGCCAGCAGTTTGCTGGCGCAGGGGGTGACTGAA. This sequence encodes CASSLLAQGVTE. The whole CDR3 reads CASSLLAQGVTEAFF.